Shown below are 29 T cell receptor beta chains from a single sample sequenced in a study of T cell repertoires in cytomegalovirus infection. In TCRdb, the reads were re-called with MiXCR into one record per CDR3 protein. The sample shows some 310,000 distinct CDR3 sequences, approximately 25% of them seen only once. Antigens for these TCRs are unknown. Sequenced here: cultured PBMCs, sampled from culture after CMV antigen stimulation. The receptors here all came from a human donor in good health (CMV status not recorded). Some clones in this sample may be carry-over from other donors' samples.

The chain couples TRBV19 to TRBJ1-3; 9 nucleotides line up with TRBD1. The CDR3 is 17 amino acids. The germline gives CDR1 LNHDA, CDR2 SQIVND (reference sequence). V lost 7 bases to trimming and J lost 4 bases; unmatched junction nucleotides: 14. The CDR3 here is CASTPGGGQGAGNTIYF. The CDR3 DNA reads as TGTGCCAGTACCCCCGGGGGGGGACAGGGCGCAGGAAACACCATATATTTT.

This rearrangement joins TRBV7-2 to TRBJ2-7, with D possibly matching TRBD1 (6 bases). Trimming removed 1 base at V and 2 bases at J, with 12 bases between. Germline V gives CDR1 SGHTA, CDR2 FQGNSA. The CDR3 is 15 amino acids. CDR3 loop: CASSLEGGATYEQYV. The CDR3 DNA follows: TGTGCCAGCAGCTTAGAAGGGGGAGCGACCTACGAGCAGTACGTC.

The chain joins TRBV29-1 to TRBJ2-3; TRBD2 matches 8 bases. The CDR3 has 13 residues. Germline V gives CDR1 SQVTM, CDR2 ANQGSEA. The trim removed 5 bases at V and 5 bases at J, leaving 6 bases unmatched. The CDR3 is CSVSGRAQDTQYF. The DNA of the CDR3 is TGCAGCGTTTCCGGGAGGGCCCAAGATACGCAGTATTTT.

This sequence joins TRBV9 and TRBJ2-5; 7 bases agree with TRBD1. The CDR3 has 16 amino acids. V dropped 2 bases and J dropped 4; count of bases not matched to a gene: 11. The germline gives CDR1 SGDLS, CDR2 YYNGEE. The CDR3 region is CASSVSTGVAGETQYF. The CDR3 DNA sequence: TGTGCCAGCAGCGTTAGTACAGGGGTTGCTGGAGAGACCCAGTACTTC. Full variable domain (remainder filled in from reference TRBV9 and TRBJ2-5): DSGVTQTPKHLITATGQRVTLRCSPRSGDLSVYWYQQSLDQGLQFLIQYYNGEERAKGNILERFSAQQFPDLHSELNLSSLELGDSALYFCASSVSTGVAGETQYFGPGTRLLVL.

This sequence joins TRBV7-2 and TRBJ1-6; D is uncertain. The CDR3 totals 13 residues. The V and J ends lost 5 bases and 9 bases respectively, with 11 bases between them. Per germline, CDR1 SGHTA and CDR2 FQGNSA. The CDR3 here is CASSPHPGSPLHF. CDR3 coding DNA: TGTGCCAGCAGCCCCCATCCGGGTTCACCCCTCCACTTT.

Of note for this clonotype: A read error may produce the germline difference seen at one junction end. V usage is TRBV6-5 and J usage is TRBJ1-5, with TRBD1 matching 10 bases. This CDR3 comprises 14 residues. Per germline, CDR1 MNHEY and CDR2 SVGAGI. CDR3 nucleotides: TGTGCCAGCAGTGACTCCGGGACAGGGGCCTCCCAGCATTTT. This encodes CASSDSGTGASQHF.

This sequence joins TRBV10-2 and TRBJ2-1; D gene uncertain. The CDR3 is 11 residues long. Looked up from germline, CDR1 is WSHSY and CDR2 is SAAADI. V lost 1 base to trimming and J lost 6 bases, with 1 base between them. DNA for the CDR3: TGCGCCAGCAGTGAGTTCAATGAGCAGTTCTTC. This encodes CASSEFNEQFF.

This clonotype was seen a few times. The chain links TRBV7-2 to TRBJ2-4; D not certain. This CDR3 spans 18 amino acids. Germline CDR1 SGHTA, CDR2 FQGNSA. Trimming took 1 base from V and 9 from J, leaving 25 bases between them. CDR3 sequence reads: CASSLGLFGDFAEGIQYF. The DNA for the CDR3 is TGTGCCAGCAGCTTAGGGTTATTTGGGGATTTTGCTGAAGGCATTCAGTACTTC. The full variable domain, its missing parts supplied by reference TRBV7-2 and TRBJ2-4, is GAGVSQSPSNKVTEKGKDVELRCDPISGHTALYWYRQSLGQGLEFLIYFQGNSAPDKSGLPSDRFSAERTGGSVSTLTIQRTQQEDSAVYLCASSLGLFGDFAEGIQYFGAGTRLSVL.

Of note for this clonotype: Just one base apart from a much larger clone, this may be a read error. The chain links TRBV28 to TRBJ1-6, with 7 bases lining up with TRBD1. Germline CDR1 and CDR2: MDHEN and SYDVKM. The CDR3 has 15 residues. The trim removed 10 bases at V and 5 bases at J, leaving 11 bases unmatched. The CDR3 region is CANRGMERDNSPLHF. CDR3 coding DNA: TGTGCCAACAGGGGCATGGAGCGGGATAATTCACCCCTCCACTTT.

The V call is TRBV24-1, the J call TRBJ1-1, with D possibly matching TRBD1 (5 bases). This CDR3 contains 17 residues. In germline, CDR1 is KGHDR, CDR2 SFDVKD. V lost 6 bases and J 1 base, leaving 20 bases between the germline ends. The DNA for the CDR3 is TGTGCCACCAGTATAAGTCCCGGCACCGGGGGGAACACTGAAGCTTTCTTT. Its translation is CATSISPGTGGNTEAFF.

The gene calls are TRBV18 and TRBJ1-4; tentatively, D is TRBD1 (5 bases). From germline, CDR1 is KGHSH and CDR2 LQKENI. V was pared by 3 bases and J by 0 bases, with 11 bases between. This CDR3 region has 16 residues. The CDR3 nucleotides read TGTGCCAGCTCACCGTCGTCGACAGCAACTAATGAAAAACTGTTTTTT. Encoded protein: CASSPSSTATNEKLFF.

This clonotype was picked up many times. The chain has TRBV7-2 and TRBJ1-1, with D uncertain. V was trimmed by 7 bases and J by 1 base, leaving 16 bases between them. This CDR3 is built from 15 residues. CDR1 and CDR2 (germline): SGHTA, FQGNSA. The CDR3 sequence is CASTPFPSGNTEAFF. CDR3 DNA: TGTGCCAGCACCCCTTTCCCGTCAGGGAACACTGAAGCTTTCTTT.

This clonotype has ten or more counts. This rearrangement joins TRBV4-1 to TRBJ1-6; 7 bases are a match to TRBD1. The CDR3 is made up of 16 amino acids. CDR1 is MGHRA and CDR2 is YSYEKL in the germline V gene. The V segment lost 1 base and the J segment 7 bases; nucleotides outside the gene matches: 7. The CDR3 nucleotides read TGCGCCAGCAGCCAAGCCTCGGACAGGAGAAATTCACCCCTCCACTTT. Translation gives CASSQASDRRNSPLHF.

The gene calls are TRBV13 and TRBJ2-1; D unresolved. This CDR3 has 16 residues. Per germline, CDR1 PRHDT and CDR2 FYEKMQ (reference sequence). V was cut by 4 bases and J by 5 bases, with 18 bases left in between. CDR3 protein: CASSSDSADLHNEQFF. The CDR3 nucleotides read TGTGCCAGCAGCTCAGACTCGGCCGATCTCCACAATGAGCAGTTCTTC.

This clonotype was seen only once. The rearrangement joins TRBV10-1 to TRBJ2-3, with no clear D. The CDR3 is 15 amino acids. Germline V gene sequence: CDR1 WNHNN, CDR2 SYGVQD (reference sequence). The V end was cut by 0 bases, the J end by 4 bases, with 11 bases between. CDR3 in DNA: TGCGCCAGCAGTGAGTCGTGGAGTTTCCCAGATACGCAGTATTTT. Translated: CASSESWSFPDTQYF.

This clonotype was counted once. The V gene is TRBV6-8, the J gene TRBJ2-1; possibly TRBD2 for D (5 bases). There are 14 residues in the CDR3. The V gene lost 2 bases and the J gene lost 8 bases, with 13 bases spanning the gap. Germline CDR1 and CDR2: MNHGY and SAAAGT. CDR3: CASSYQSGKDEQFF. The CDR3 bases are TGTGCCAGCAGTTACCAGTCGGGGAAGGATGAGCAGTTCTTC.

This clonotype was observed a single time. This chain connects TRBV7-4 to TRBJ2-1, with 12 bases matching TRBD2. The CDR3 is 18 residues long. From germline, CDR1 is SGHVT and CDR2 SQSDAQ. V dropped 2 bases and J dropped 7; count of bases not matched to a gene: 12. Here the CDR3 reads CASSLSLGLAGRWNEQFF. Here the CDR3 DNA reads TGTGCCAGCAGCTTATCTCTCGGACTAGCGGGAAGGTGGAATGAGCAGTTCTTC. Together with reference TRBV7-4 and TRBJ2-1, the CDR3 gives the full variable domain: GAGVSQSPRYKVAKRGRDVALRCDSISGHVTLYWYRQTLGQGSEVLTYSQSDAQRDKSGRPSGRFSAERPERSVSTLKIQRTEQGDSAVYLCASSLSLGLAGRWNEQFFGPGTRLTVL.

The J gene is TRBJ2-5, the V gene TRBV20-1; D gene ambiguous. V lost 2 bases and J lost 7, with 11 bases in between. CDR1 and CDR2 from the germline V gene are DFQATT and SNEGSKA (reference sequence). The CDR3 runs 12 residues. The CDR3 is CSARLSERTQYF. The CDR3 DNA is TGCAGTGCTAGACTGTCGGAGCGGACCCAGTACTTC.

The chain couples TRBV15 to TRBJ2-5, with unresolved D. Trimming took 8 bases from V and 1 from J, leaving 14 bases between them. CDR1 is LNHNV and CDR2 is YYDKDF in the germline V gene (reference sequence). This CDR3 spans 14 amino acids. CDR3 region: CATQGRRTQETQYF. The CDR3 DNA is TGTGCCACCCAAGGTCGCAGAACCCAAGAGACCCAGTACTTC.

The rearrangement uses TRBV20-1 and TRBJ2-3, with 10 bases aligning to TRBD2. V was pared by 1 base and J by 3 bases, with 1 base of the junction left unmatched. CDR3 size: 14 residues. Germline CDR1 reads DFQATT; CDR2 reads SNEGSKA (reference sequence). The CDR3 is CSARAGLATDTQYF. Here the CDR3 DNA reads TGCAGTGCTAGAGCGGGACTAGCGACAGATACGCAGTATTTT.

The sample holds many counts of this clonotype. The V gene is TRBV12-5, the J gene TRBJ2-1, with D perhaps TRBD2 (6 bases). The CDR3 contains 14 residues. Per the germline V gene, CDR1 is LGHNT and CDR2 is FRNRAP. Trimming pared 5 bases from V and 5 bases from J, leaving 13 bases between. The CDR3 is CASGTGGGNNEQFF. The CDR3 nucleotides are TGTGCTAGTGGTACAGGCGGCGGGAACAATGAGCAGTTCTTC.

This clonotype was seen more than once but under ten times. The CDR3: CASSRGTGHNEQFF. CDR3 nucleotide sequence: TGTGCCAGCAGTCGAGGGACAGGGCACAATGAGCAGTTCTTC. This chain uses TRBV27 with TRBJ2-1; 9 bases agree with TRBD1. The CDR3 spans 14 residues. Germline CDR1 and CDR2: MNHEY and SMNVEV (reference sequence). V shed 5 bases, J shed 5 bases, and the junction held 4 bases outside the gene matches.

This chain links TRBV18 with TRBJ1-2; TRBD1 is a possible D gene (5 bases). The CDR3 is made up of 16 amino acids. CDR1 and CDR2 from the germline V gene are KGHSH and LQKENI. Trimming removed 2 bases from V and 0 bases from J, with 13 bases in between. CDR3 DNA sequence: TGTGCCAGCTCACCAGGGACGGTACCAGCTAACTATGGCTACACCTTC. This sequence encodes CASSPGTVPANYGYTF.

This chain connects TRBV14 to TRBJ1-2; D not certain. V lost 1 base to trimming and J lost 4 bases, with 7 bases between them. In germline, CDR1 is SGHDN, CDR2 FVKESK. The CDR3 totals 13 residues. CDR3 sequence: CASSQGTFYGYTF. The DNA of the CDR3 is TGTGCCAGCAGCCAAGGAACTTTCTATGGCTACACCTTC.

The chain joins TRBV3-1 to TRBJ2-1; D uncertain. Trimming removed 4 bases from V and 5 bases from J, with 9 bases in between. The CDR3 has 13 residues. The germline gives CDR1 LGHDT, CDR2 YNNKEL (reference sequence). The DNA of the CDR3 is TGTGCCAGCAGCCGGGCCCCTAACAATGAGCAGTTCTTC. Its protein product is CASSRAPNNEQFF.

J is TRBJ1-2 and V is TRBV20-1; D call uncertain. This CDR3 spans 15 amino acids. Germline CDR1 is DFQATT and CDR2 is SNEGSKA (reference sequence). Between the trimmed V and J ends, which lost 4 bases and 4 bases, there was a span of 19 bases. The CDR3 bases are TGCAGTGCTACCGATAGGGTGGGCTGGGCCTATGGCTACACCTTC. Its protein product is CSATDRVGWAYGYTF.

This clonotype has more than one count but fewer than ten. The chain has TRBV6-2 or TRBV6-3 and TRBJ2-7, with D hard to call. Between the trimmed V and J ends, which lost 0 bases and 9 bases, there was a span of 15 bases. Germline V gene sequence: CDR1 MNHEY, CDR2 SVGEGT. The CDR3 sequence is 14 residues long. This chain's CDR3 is CASSYSGPRFLQYF. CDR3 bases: TGTGCCAGCAGTTACTCGGGTCCAAGGTTTTTGCAGTACTTC.

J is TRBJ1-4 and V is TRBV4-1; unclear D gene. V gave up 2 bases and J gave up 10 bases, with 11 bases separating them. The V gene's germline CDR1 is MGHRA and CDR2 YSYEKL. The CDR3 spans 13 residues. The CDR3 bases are TGCGCCAGCAGCCAACCCGTAGGTGGAAAACTGTTTTTT. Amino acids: CASSQPVGGKLFF.

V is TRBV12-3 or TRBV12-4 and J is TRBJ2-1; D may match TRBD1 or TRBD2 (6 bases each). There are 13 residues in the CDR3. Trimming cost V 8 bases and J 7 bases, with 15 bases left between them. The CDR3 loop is CASGLTRGNEQFF. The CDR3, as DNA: TGTGCCAGCGGACTGACTAGGGGGAATGAGCAGTTCTTC.